The TCR beta chain under discussion was sequenced for a study of T cell responses to AZD1222 COVID-19 vaccine. As for the study in general: Pooled in the analysis were second doses at about 4 or about 12 weeks. The study, taken as a whole, reports: A mostly white British donor set with more females was recruited, and clonal diversity was possibly underestimated. Regions 160-218 and 743-854 held dominance among vaccine-associated CD4 TCRs, which spanned spike. Baseline seropositives among AZD1222 recipients totaled only five to seven.

Sequencing was performed with immunoSEQ multiplex PCR; in TCRdb, only in-frame clones are kept and a portion is missing. The sample shows about 140,000 clones, around 89% of them seen only once. A note on this clone: Its antigen is unknown.

The CDR3 sequence is 15 residues long. Trimming stripped 1 base from V and 2 bases from J, with 9 bases between. Germline values: CDR1 LGHDT, CDR2 YNNKEL (reference sequence). V gene TRBV3-1 (or the pseudogene TRBV3-2) combines with J gene TRBJ2-1; no clear D gene. This sequence was found in an adult in good health. This specimen consisted of peripheral blood, obtained on day 0 of AZD1222 vaccination. CDR3 in amino acids: CASSQGPAAYNEQFF. The CDR3 bases are TGTGCCAGCAGCCAAGGCCCAGCAGCCTACAATGAGCAGTTCTTC.